These T cell receptor beta chains were read from a single sample in a study of T-cell reconstitution after alpha-beta-depleted transplantation in children. TCRdb reanalysed the PCR reads using MiXCR and keeps one entry per CDR3 protein. The sample records approximately 270,000 distinct CDR3 sequences, around 9.6% being singletons. The sample here was PBMCs from the stem cell graft donor, taken from the stem cell graft. These TCRs come from a human donor who donated a stem cell graft to a child with SCID. CDR3s include the opening cysteine and the closing phenylalanine or tryptophan. The D gene is left open where the match is weak. Expanded clones get a size class; other rows say once, few or many, or leave the size out.

D gene	CDR3 length	V gene	J gene	clone size	CDR3 DNA	CDR3 protein
-	15	TRBV7-3	TRBJ1-1	many	TGTGCCAGCAGCTTAAAGCAAGTAACGAACACTGAAGCTTTCTTT	CASSLKQVTNTEAFF
-	14	TRBV12-3/TRBV12-4	TRBJ1-2	many	TGTGCCAGCAGGCCCACGGGACGGAACTATGGCTACACCTTC	CASRPTGRNYGYTF
TRBD1	13	TRBV27	TRBJ1-5	few	TGTGCCAGCAGCTGGGGACAGGATCAGCCCCAGCATTTT	CASSWGQDQPQHF
-	15	TRBV5-1	TRBJ2-5	many	TGCGCCAGCAGCCCGCCTTGGACAGCTCAAGAGACCCAGTACTTC	CASSPPWTAQETQYF
-	13	TRBV4-2	TRBJ1-2	few	TGTGCCAGCAGCCAATTCGCAGGCTATGGCTACACCTTC	CASSQFAGYGYTF
TRBD1	15	TRBV20-1	TRBJ2-7	few	TGCAGTGCTGACCGGGACAGGGGTTCAACCTACGAGCAGTACTTC	CSADRDRGSTYEQYF
-	14	TRBV27	TRBJ2-1	-	TGTGCCAGCAGCCCCAGACCCACCGGGCATGAGCAGTTCTTC	CASSPRPTGHEQFF
TRBD1	13	TRBV20-1	TRBJ2-5	-	TGCAGTGCTCCTCGGACAGGGGAAGAGACCCAGTACTTC	CSAPRTGEETQYF
-	13	TRBV6-6	TRBJ2-1	-	TGTGCCAGCAGTTACGAAGGTTCCAATGAGCAGTTCTTC	CASSYEGSNEQFF
-	13	TRBV9	TRBJ1-4	-	TGTGCCAGCAGTTCAGAGGAGAGGCCTGGGCTGTTTTTT	CASSSEERPGLFF
TRBD2	14	TRBV7-8	TRBJ2-7	-	TGTGCCAGCAGCTTAGAACTAGCGGGGTACGAGCAGTACTTC	CASSLELAGYEQYF
-	12	TRBV5-1	TRBJ2-1	few	TGCGCCAGCAGCCCCGACGGATGGGCGCAGTTCTTC	CASSPDGWAQFF
-	14	TRBV12-3/TRBV12-4	TRBJ2-5	few	TGTGCCAGCAGGGGGACGGGAAACCAAGAGACCCAGTACTTC	CASRGTGNQETQYF
TRBD2	16	TRBV5-1	TRBJ2-7	few	TGCGCCAGCAGCTTGGCCAGCGGGGGGAATGGGTACGAGCAGTACTTC	CASSLASGGNGYEQYF
TRBD1	15	TRBV7-9	TRBJ2-3	-	TGTGCCAGCAGCCCCGAGACAGGGGCCACAGATACGCAGTATTTT	CASSPETGATDTQYF
TRBD1	16	TRBV12-3/TRBV12-4	TRBJ2-2	few	TGTGCCAGCAGTTTAGCCGGGACAGTGAACACCGGGGAGCTGTTTTTT	CASSLAGTVNTGELFF
-	15	TRBV7-6	TRBJ2-2	few	TGTGCCAGCAGCTTAGACGGGGGGCTCACCGGGGAGCTGTTTTTT	CASSLDGGLTGELFF
TRBD1	14	TRBV7-3	TRBJ1-1	few	TGTGCCAGCAGCGTTCAGGGGGGGCTCACTGAAGCTTTCTTT	CASSVQGGLTEAFF
-	14	TRBV5-6	TRBJ2-5	-	TGTGCCAGCAGCTTATCTGGGGAAGGGGAGACCCAGTACTTC	CASSLSGEGETQYF
-	13	TRBV10-2	TRBJ1-5	many	TGCGCCAGCAGTGTAAGGGGCAATCAGCCCCAGCATTTT	CASSVRGNQPQHF
TRBD2	15	TRBV20-1	TRBJ2-1	-	TGCAGCGCTAGCGGGGGGGTTCAGGCTTACAATGAGCAGTTCTTC	CSASGGVQAYNEQFF
-	16	TRBV5-1	TRBJ2-3	-	TGCGCCAGCAGCTCTCGTGAGAGGTTCAGCACAGATACGCAGTATTTT	CASSSRERFSTDTQYF
-	13	TRBV9	TRBJ1-1	few	TGTGCCAGCAGCGGCGGGGCGAACACTGAAGCTTTCTTT	CASSGGANTEAFF
TRBD1	18	TRBV12-3/TRBV12-4	TRBJ2-3	few	TGTGCCAGCAGGGCGATATCCTGGGGACAGGAACGCACAGATACGCAGTATTTT	CASRAISWGQERTDTQYF
-	12	TRBV29-1	TRBJ2-7	many	TGCAGCGCAATGGGACAAACCTACGAGCAGTACTTC	CSAMGQTYEQYF
TRBD2	16	TRBV20-1	TRBJ2-5	-	TGCAGTGCTTCCAGGACTAGCGGGGGGGCATTGGAGACCCAGTACTTC	CSASRTSGGALETQYF
-	14	TRBV3-1	TRBJ2-7	few	TGTGCCAGCAGCCAAGGCGTCCGAGGGGCCGAGCAGTACTTC	CASSQGVRGAEQYF
TRBD2	16	TRBV6-5	TRBJ2-1	few	TGTGCCAGCAGTTACTCGAAGGCGGGGGAGAAACTCGAGCAGTTCTTC	CASSYSKAGEKLEQFF
-	18	TRBV11-1	TRBJ2-7	-	TGTGCCAGCAGCTTCAAACCAGACCCTCGAAAAAACTCCTACGAGCAGTACTTC	CASSFKPDPRKNSYEQYF
-	13	TRBV12-3/TRBV12-4	TRBJ1-3	few	TGTGCCAGCATCAGAAACGGGGGAAACACCATATATTTT	CASIRNGGNTIYF
TRBD2	17	TRBV20-1	TRBJ2-3	-	TGCAGTGCTAGAGAGCTAGCGGGGGGACGGTACACAGATACGCAGTATTTT	CSARELAGGRYTDTQYF
-	16	TRBV3-1	TRBJ2-2	-	TGTGCCAGCACCTTGAGGGGCGGAGATTACACCGGGGAGCTGTTTTTT	CASTLRGGDYTGELFF
-	11	TRBV20-1	TRBJ2-7	-	TGCAGTGCTAGTCGGGTACGCGAGCAGTACTTC	CSASRVREQYF
TRBD1	13	TRBV20-1	TRBJ1-2	-	TGCAGTGCCGAGGGACAGGGGGCAGTTGGCTACACCTTC	CSAEGQGAVGYTF
TRBD1	17	TRBV3-1	TRBJ2-6	-	TGTGCCTCCAGCCAAGTCTTCGACAGGGCTGGGGCCAACGTCCTGACTTTC	CASSQVFDRAGANVLTF
TRBD1	17	TRBV7-2	TRBJ1-2	few	TGTGCCAGCAGCCCAACCCCCCGGACAGGGTTAATCTATGGCTACACCTTC	CASSPTPRTGLIYGYTF
-	12	TRBV12-3/TRBV12-4	TRBJ2-3	many	TGTGCCAGCAGTCAATACACAGATACGCAGTATTTT	CASSQYTDTQYF
-	12	TRBV6-2/TRBV6-3	TRBJ2-3	-	TGTGCCAGCAGATTTGGATCAGATACGCAGTATTTT	CASRFGSDTQYF
TRBD1	14	TRBV11-2	TRBJ1-1	-	TGTGCCAGCAGCCGGGGACAGTCGTACACTGAAGCTTTCTTT	CASSRGQSYTEAFF
-	16	TRBV5-6	TRBJ1-2	-	TGTGCCAGCAGCCCGTTGGCGACAGGAGCTAACTATGGCTACACCTTC	CASSPLATGANYGYTF
-	13	TRBV12-3/TRBV12-4	TRBJ2-1	few	TGTGCCAGCAGTCGGGACAACTACAATGAGCAGTTCTTC	CASSRDNYNEQFF
-	14	TRBV12-3/TRBV12-4	TRBJ2-7	-	TGTGCCAGCAGTTTAGGGCAGACCTACTACGAGCAGTACTTC	CASSLGQTYYEQYF
TRBD2	15	TRBV28	TRBJ2-7	few	TGTGCCAGCAGAACCGGGGGGGCCTTAATCAACGAGCAGTACTTC	CASRTGGALINEQYF
-	15	TRBV2	TRBJ1-2	few	TGTGCCAGCAGTGAAGGACGGGTTAATAACTATGGCTACACCTTC	CASSEGRVNNYGYTF
TRBD1	15	TRBV12-3/TRBV12-4	TRBJ1-2	many	TGTGCCAGCAGCCCGGGGACAGGTCGGCTATACGGCTACACCTTC	CASSPGTGRLYGYTF
TRBD1	13	TRBV12-3/TRBV12-4	TRBJ2-1	many	TGTGCCAGCAGTTTTCGACAGGGCGATGAGCAGTTCTTC	CASSFRQGDEQFF
TRBD1	18	TRBV5-1	TRBJ1-2	many	TGCGCCAGCAGCTTCTCCGGGACAGTTTCTATGGGGAGACAAGGCTACACCTTC	CASSFSGTVSMGRQGYTF
TRBD2	15	TRBV7-3	TRBJ2-5	-	TGTGCCAGCAGCTCGGGAGGCGGTCCCGAAGGGACCCAGTACTTC	CASSSGGGPEGTQYF
TRBD1	16	TRBV5-1	TRBJ2-1	few	TGCGCCAGCAGCTTACCACGAGACAGGGACAGCAATGAGCAGTTCTTC	CASSLPRDRDSNEQFF
-	14	TRBV10-3	TRBJ2-7	-	TGTGCCATCAGAATTTGGGACAACTCCTACGAGCAGTACTTC	CAIRIWDNSYEQYF
-	14	TRBV7-6	TRBJ2-5	-	TGTGCCAGCAGCTTAGCCTCCTACCAAGAGACCCAGTACTTC	CASSLASYQETQYF